One and the same sample provided the 3 T cell receptor beta chains below, sequenced in a study of blood T cell repertoires in COVID-19. Some clones are missing from TCRdb's copy, which holds only in-frame ones; the method was immunoSEQ multiplex PCR. The sample shows 250,000 to 350,000 clones, approximately 91% of them seen only once. Sequences were obtained from peripheral blood. The origin of the receptors is a woman in her 30s with COVID-19, enrolled during active disease.

CDR3 protein: CASSPQGWETQYF. CDR3 DNA sequence: TGTGCCAGCAGTCCACAGGGGTGGGAGACCCAGTACTTC. The V call is TRBV2, the J call TRBJ2-5; 7 positions match TRBD1. The germline V gene encodes CDR1 SNHLY and CDR2 FYNNEI. The ends lost 5 bases at V and 5 bases at J; junction bases unmatched: 5. The CDR3 is 13 residues long.

The rearrangement links TRBV28 to TRBJ2-4; the match to TRBD1 covers 7 bases. Trimming cost V 2 bases and J 1 base; bases outside gene matches: 2. CDR1 and CDR2 from the germline V gene are MDHEN and SYDVKM. CDR3 length equals 15 residues. CDR3 protein: CASSLEQGAKNIQYF. The CDR3 DNA reads as TGTGCCAGCAGTTTAGAACAGGGGGCCAAAAACATTCAGTACTTC.

V and J are TRBV9 and TRBJ2-6; no clear D. Germline V CDR1 and CDR2: SGDLS, YYNGEE. Trimming took 7 bases from V and 5 from J, leaving 4 bases between them. There are 11 residues in the CDR3. CDR3 DNA sequence: TGTGCCAGCCACAGGGCCAACGTCCTGACTTTC. Its translation is CASHRANVLTF.